The sequence of this T cell receptor beta chain was determined in a study of blood T cells in healthy people across ages. Together with a sample-barcoded 5' primer, a J-beta primer mix was included in a second PCR lasting roughly 7 to 11 cycles. MiXCR, run by TCRdb on the 5' RACE reads, gives a single entry per CDR3 protein. Of over 750,000 distinct CDR3 sequences in the sample, roughly 25% were seen once. Per germline, CDR1 SGHRS and CDR2 YFSETQ. The CDR3 sequence is 14 residues long. V was pared by 4 bases and J by 7 bases, with 17 bases between. The same sample was also used in a study of T cells of mothers and their children.

Input material: blood. This rearrangement joins TRBV5-1 to TRBJ2-5, with D possibly TRBD2 on 6 matching bases. The receptor comes from a boy younger than 18 in good health. The CDR3 here is CASSLDGTLGTQYF. The CDR3 DNA reads TGCGCCAGCAGCCTGGACGGGACTTTGGGGACCCAGTACTTC.